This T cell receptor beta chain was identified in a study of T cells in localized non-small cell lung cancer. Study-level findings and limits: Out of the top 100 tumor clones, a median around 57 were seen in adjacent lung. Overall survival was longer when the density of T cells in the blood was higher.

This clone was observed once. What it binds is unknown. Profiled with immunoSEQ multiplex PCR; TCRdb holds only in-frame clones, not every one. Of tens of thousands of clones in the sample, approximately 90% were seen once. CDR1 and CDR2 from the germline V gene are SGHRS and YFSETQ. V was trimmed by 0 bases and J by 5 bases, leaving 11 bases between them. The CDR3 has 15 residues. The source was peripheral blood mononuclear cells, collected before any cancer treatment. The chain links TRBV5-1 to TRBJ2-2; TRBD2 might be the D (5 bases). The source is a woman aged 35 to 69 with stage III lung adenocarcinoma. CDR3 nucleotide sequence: TGCGCCAGCAGCTTGGGCTCGGGGATAACCGGGGAGCTGTTTTTT. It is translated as CASSLGSGITGELFF.